This TCR beta chain derives from a study of blood T cells in healthy people across ages. Whole-study results and caveats: The fall in TCR beta diversity per million T cells was roughly linear with age.

Then a second PCR, running roughly 7 to 11 cycles, was carried out with a sample-barcoded 5' primer and a J-beta primer mix. TCRdb ran MiXCR on the 5' RACE reads and lists one entry per CDR3 protein. The sample records about 800,000 distinct CDR3 sequences, approximately 25% being singletons. This clonotype was found a few times. The antigen is not known. Per germline, CDR1 SGHDT and CDR2 YYEEEE. The CDR3 loop spans 16 amino acids. V was cut by 3 bases and J by 4 bases, with 16 bases left in between. These data are also associated with another study on T cells of mothers and their children. Per that study: Thymic selection molds TCR recombination products alike in related and unrelated pairs.

Sequencing was carried out using blood. The chain couples TRBV5-6 to TRBJ1-4, with D possibly TRBD1 on 5 matching bases. The TCR was taken from a boy between 10 and 17 years old in good health. CDR3 nucleotides: TGTGCCAGCAGCTCGGGACGGAGAAACCGTAATGAAAAACTGTTTTTT. Its translation: CASSSGRRNRNEKLFF. Full variable domain (outside the CDR3, taken from reference TRBV5-6 and TRBJ1-4): DAGVTQSPTHLIKTRGQQVTLRCSPKSGHDTVSWYQQALGQGPQFIFQYYEEEERQRGNFPDRFSGHQFPNYSSELNVNALLLGDSALYLCASSSGRRNRNEKLFFGSGTQLSVL.